These T cell receptor beta chains were read from a single sample in a study of blood T cell repertoires in COVID-19. Profiled with immunoSEQ multiplex PCR; TCRdb holds only in-frame clones, not every one. The sample contains approximately 130,000 clones, roughly 80% of which appear only once. Sequencing was done on a sample of peripheral blood. The receptors were gathered from a human donor in a cohort sampled during active COVID-19. Each CDR3 is given with its conserved first and last residue. Each record gives: CDR3 length, J gene, clone size, V gene, D gene, CDR3 protein, CDR3 DNA. A D gene is named only where the DNA matches it firmly. Clone sizes are given selectively: once, few, many, or a class where the clone is expanded.

CDR3 length: 15
J gene: TRBJ1-4
clone size: few
V gene: TRBV28
D gene: TRBD1
CDR3 protein: CASSTDRGRDEKLFF
CDR3 DNA: TGTGCCAGCAGTACCGACAGGGGGCGGGATGAAAAACTGTTTTTT

CDR3 length: 12
J gene: TRBJ2-3
clone size: NA
V gene: TRBV7-8
D gene: TRBD2
CDR3 protein: CASSHSGGTQYF
CDR3 DNA: TGTGCCAGCAGCCATAGCGGGGGGACGCAGTATTTT

CDR3 length: 15
J gene: TRBJ1-3
clone size: NA
V gene: TRBV11-2
D gene: NA
CDR3 protein: CASSSSGVSGNTIYF
CDR3 DNA: TGTGCCAGCAGCTCGTCAGGTGTATCTGGAAACACCATATATTTT

CDR3 length: 12
J gene: TRBJ1-4
clone size: few
V gene: TRBV7-9
D gene: NA
CDR3 protein: CASTLSDSVLFF
CDR3 DNA: TGTGCCAGCACCTTATCGGACAGTGTCCTGTTTTTT

CDR3 length: 15
J gene: TRBJ1-2
clone size: NA
V gene: TRBV5-1
D gene: TRBD1
CDR3 protein: CASSPGGQENYGYTF
CDR3 DNA: TGCGCCAGCAGCCCCGGAGGACAGGAGAACTATGGCTACACCTTC

CDR3 length: 20
J gene: TRBJ2-4
clone size: NA
V gene: TRBV6-8
D gene: TRBD1
CDR3 protein: CASSKKPGQGRPLAKNIQYF
CDR3 DNA: TGTGCCAGCAGTAAAAAACCGGGACAGGGTCGCCCGTTAGCCAAAAACATTCAGTACTTC

CDR3 length: 16
J gene: TRBJ2-3
clone size: few
V gene: TRBV11-2
D gene: TRBD2
CDR3 protein: CASSQLAGRGGDTQYF
CDR3 DNA: TGTGCCAGCAGCCAACTAGCGGGGAGGGGCGGAGATACGCAGTATTTT

CDR3 length: 15
J gene: TRBJ2-7
clone size: NA
V gene: TRBV28
D gene: NA
CDR3 protein: CATNPPGAVSYEQYF
CDR3 DNA: TGTGCCACCAACCCCCCGGGAGCGGTGTCCTACGAGCAGTACTTC

CDR3 length: 16
J gene: TRBJ2-1
clone size: NA
V gene: TRBV6-6
D gene: NA
CDR3 protein: CASTPRGASSYNEQFF
CDR3 DNA: TGTGCCAGCACCCCACGGGGGGCAAGCTCCTACAATGAGCAGTTCTTC

CDR3 length: 15
J gene: TRBJ2-5
clone size: NA
V gene: TRBV5-8
D gene: NA
CDR3 protein: CASSVEGGVQETQYF
CDR3 DNA: TGTGCCAGCAGCGTCGAGGGCGGGGTGCAAGAGACCCAGTACTTC

CDR3 length: 14
J gene: TRBJ2-7
clone size: NA
V gene: TRBV6-1
D gene: NA
CDR3 protein: CASSEGTASYEQYF
CDR3 DNA: TGTGCCAGCAGTGAAGGGACAGCATCCTACGAGCAGTACTTC

CDR3 length: 16
J gene: TRBJ1-3
clone size: NA
V gene: TRBV7-8
D gene: NA
CDR3 protein: CASSLGGKTSGNTIYF
CDR3 DNA: TGTGCCAGCAGCTTAGGGGGCAAGACCTCTGGAAACACCATATATTTT

CDR3 length: 15
J gene: TRBJ2-1
clone size: NA
V gene: TRBV19
D gene: TRBD2
CDR3 protein: CASRLLAGGYNEQFF
CDR3 DNA: TGTGCCAGTAGGCTACTAGCGGGGGGCTACAATGAGCAGTTCTTC

CDR3 length: 16
J gene: TRBJ2-2
clone size: few
V gene: TRBV24-1
D gene: TRBD2
CDR3 protein: CATSDLAGVVTGELFF
CDR3 DNA: TGTGCCACCAGTGATTTGGCGGGGGTGGTCACCGGGGAGCTGTTTTTT

CDR3 length: 15
J gene: TRBJ1-2
clone size: NA
V gene: TRBV9
D gene: NA
CDR3 protein: CASSVVSQGSFGYTF
CDR3 DNA: TGTGCCAGCAGCGTAGTATCCCAGGGCTCCTTTGGCTACACCTTC

CDR3 length: 12
J gene: TRBJ2-3
clone size: NA
V gene: TRBV11-2
D gene: NA
CDR3 protein: CASSSNTDTQYF
CDR3 DNA: TGTGCCAGCAGCTCCAACACAGATACGCAGTATTTT

CDR3 length: 17
J gene: TRBJ2-5
clone size: NA
V gene: TRBV1
D gene: NA
CDR3 protein: CTSSQSSGGAGEETQYF
CDR3 DNA: TGCACCAGCAGCCAATCCTCAGGCGGGGCTGGGGAGGAGACCCAGTACTTC

CDR3 length: 15
J gene: TRBJ2-5
clone size: NA
V gene: TRBV7-9
D gene: NA
CDR3 protein: CASSLGGPLGETQYF
CDR3 DNA: TGTGCCAGCAGCTTAGGGGGCCCCCTCGGGGAGACCCAGTACTTC

CDR3 length: 16
J gene: TRBJ2-7
clone size: NA
V gene: TRBV5-6
D gene: NA
CDR3 protein: CASSRRDHNSPYEQYF
CDR3 DNA: TGTGCCAGCAGCCGCCGGGATCATAATTCTCCTTACGAGCAGTACTTC

CDR3 length: 13
J gene: TRBJ2-7
clone size: NA
V gene: TRBV2
D gene: TRBD1
CDR3 protein: CASGGQGHYEQYF
CDR3 DNA: TGTGCCAGCGGAGGACAGGGCCACTACGAGCAGTACTTC

CDR3 length: 14
J gene: TRBJ1-4
clone size: NA
V gene: TRBV3-1/TRBV3-2
D gene: NA
CDR3 protein: CASSQQGSNEKLFF
CDR3 DNA: TGTGCCAGCAGCCAACAGGGCTCTAATGAAAAACTGTTTTTT

CDR3 length: 12
J gene: TRBJ2-7
clone size: NA
V gene: TRBV2
D gene: TRBD2
CDR3 protein: CASRAGGGEQYF
CDR3 DNA: TGTGCCAGCAGAGCGGGGGGGGGCGAGCAGTACTTC

CDR3 length: 15
J gene: TRBJ1-5
clone size: few
V gene: TRBV2
D gene: NA
CDR3 protein: CASSEWGQRNQPQHF
CDR3 DNA: TGTGCCAGCAGTGAATGGGGGCAGAGAAATCAGCCCCAGCATTTT

CDR3 length: 14
J gene: TRBJ1-4
clone size: NA
V gene: TRBV27
D gene: NA
CDR3 protein: CASSFSQEGEKLFF
CDR3 DNA: TGTGCCAGCAGTTTTTCACAGGAGGGTGAAAAACTGTTTTTT

CDR3 length: 14
J gene: TRBJ1-6
clone size: few
V gene: TRBV2
D gene: NA
CDR3 protein: CASKGDGNNSPLHF
CDR3 DNA: TGTGCCAGCAAGGGGGACGGGAATAATTCACCCCTCCACTTT

CDR3 length: 12
J gene: TRBJ2-1
clone size: NA
V gene: TRBV19
D gene: NA
CDR3 protein: CASSLYYGEQFF
CDR3 DNA: TGTGCCAGTAGTCTCTATTATGGTGAGCAGTTCTTC

CDR3 length: 14
J gene: TRBJ2-7
clone size: once
V gene: TRBV10-1
D gene: TRBD2
CDR3 protein: CASSIAGGAYEQYF
CDR3 DNA: TGCGCCAGCAGTATAGCGGGGGGCGCTTACGAGCAGTACTTC

CDR3 length: 17
J gene: TRBJ2-3
clone size: NA
V gene: TRBV5-1
D gene: NA
CDR3 protein: CASSLLAGRIQSDTQYF
CDR3 DNA: TGCGCCAGCAGCCTCCTTGCGGGGAGGATCCAATCAGATACGCAGTATTTT